This T cell receptor (beta chain) was identified in a study of OX40 agonist ivuxolimab in advanced cancers. Study context: Prior checkpoint blockade (anti-PD-1, anti-PD-L1 or anti-CTLA-4) was permitted; approximately 41% had it. Study outcomes and limitations: By week 6 at 0.1 to 3.0 mg/kg, blood CD4+ and CD8+ T cells had expanded clonally.

Data came from immunoSEQ multiplex PCR; TCRdb stores just in-frame clones and leaves some out. Altogether some 96,000 clones are present, about 89% being singletons, with the ten largest covering about 0.15%. Baseline, cycle 4 day 1, and cycle 7 day 1 were the blood sampling points. This CDR3 is 17 amino acids long. The germline V gene has CDR1 SEHNR and CDR2 FQNEAQ (reference sequence). With 5 bases removed from V and 0 bases from J, the gap between germline ends came to 17 bases. Points on this clone: Its antigen is unknown.

This receptor was taken from an adult with an advanced solid tumor such as melanoma, head and neck, liver or kidney cancer. Source: CD4+ or CD8+ T cells sorted from blood, taken in a trial of the OX40 agonist ivuxolimab. This chain joins TRBV7-9 and TRBJ1-3; D remains unclear. CDR3 in amino acids: CASSEVWSTNSGNTIYF. The CDR3 DNA reads TGTGCCAGCAGCGAGGTATGGTCCACTAACTCTGGAAACACCATATATTTT.